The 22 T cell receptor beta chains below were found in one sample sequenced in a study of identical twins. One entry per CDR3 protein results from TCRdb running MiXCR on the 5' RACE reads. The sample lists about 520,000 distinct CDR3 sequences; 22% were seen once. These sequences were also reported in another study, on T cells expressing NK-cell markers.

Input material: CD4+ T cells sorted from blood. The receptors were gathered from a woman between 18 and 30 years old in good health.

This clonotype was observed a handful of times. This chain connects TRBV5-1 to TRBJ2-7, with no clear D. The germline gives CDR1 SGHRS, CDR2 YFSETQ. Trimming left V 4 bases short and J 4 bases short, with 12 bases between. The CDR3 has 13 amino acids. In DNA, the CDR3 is TGCGCCAGCAGCCTCTTAGGGTGGTACGAGCAGTACTTC. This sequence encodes CASSLLGWYEQYF.

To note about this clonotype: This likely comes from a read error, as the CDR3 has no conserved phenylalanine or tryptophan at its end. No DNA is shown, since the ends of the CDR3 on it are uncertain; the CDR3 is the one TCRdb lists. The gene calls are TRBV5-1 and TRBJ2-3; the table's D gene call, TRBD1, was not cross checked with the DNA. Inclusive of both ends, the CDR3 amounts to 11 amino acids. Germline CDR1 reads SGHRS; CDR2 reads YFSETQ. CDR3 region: CASRAADRRGR.

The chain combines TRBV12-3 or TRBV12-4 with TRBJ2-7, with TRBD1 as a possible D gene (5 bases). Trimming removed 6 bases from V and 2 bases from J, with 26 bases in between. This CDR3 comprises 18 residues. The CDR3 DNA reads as TGTGCCAGCAGACGTAATTTGGGTGGGCGGACAAGAACCTACGAGCAGTACTTC. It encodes CASRRNLGGRTRTYEQYF.

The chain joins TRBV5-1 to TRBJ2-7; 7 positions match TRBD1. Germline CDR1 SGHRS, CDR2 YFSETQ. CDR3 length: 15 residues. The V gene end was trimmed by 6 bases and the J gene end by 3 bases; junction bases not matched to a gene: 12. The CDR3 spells CASKIGDRAVYEQYF. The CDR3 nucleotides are TGCGCCAGCAAGATTGGAGACAGGGCAGTCTACGAGCAGTACTTC.

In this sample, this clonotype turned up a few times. The CDR3 here is CASKNRGVMYSPLHF. The CDR3 region has the DNA TGTGCCAGCAAGAATCGGGGAGTTATGTATTCACCCCTCCACTTT. The chain has TRBV6-1 and TRBJ1-6; the D is unclear. The CDR3 extends over 15 amino acids. Trimming removed 7 bases at V and 8 bases at J, with 18 bases between. Germline CDR1 reads MNHNS; CDR2 reads SASEGT.

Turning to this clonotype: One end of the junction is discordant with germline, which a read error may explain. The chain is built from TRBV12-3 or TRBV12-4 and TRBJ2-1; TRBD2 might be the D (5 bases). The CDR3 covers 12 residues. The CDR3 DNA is TGTGCCAGCAGTCCCTCCCGGGGATGGTGGCTCTTC. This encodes CASSPSRGWWLF.

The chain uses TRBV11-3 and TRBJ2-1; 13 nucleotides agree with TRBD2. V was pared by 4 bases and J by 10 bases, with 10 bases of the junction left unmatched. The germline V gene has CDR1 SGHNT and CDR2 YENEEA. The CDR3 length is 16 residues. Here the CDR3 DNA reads TGTGCCAGCAGCTCAGGACTAGCGGGAGTCATTAGGGAGCAGTTCTTC. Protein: CASSSGLAGVIREQFF.

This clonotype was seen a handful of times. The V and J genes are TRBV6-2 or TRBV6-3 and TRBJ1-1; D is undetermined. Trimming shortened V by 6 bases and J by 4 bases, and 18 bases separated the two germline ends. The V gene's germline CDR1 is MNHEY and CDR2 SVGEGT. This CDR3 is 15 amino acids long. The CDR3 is CASRQVKLRATEAFF. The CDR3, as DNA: TGTGCCAGCAGGCAGGTGAAATTGAGGGCCACTGAAGCTTTCTTT.

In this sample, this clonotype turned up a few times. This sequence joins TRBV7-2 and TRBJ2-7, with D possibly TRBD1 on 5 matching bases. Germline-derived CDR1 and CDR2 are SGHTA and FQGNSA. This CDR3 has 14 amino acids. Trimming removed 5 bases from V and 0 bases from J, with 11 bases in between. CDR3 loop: CASSRQTSSYEQYF. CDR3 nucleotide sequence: TGTGCCAGCAGCCGACAGACCAGCTCCTACGAGCAGTACTTC.

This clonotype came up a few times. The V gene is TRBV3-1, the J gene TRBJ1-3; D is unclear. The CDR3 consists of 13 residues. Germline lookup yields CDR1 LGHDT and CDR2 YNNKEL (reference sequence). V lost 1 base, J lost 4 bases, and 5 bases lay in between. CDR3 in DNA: TGTGCCAGCAGCCAAGTAGGAGGAAACACCATATATTTT. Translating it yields CASSQVGGNTIYF.

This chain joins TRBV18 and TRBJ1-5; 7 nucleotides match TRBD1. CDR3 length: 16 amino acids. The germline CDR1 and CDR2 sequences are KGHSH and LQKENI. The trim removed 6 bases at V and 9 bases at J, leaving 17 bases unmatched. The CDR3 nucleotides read TGTGCCAGCTCCCCTGGGACAGCTCGTTTGTATCGGCCCCAGCATTTT. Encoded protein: CASSPGTARLYRPQHF.

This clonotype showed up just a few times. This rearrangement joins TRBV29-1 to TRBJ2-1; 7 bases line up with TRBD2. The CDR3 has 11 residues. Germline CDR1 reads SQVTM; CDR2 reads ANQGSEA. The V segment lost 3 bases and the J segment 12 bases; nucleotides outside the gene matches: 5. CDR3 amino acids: CSVELTSAQFF. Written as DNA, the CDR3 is TGCAGCGTTGAGTTAACTAGCGCGCAGTTCTTC.

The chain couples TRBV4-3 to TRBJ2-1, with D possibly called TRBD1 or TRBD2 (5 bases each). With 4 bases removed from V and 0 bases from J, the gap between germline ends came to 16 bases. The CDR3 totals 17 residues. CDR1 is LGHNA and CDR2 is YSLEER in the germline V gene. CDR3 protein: CASSLLPGRSSYNEQFF. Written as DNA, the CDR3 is TGCGCCAGCAGCCTATTGCCGGGACGGAGCTCCTACAATGAGCAGTTCTTC.

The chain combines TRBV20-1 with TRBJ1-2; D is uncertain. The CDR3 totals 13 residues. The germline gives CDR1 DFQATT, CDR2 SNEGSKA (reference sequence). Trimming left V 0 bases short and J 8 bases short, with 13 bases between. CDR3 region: CSARDPFVRGYTF. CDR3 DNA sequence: TGCAGTGCTAGAGATCCCTTCGTCCGCGGCTACACCTTC.

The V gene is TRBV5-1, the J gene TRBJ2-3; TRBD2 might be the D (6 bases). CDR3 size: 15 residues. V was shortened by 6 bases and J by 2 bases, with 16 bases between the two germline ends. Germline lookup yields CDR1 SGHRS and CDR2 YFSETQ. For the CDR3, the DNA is TGCGCCAGCATTCGCGGGGCGGGGTCCACAGATACGCAGTATTTT. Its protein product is CASIRGAGSTDTQYF.

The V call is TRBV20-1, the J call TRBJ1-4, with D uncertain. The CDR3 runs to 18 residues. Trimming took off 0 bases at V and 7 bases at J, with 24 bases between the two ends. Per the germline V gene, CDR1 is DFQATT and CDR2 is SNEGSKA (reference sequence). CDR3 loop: CSARDWSRGWGQREKLFF. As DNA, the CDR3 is TGCAGTGCTAGAGATTGGTCACGGGGTTGGGGTCAGCGTGAAAAACTGTTTTTT.

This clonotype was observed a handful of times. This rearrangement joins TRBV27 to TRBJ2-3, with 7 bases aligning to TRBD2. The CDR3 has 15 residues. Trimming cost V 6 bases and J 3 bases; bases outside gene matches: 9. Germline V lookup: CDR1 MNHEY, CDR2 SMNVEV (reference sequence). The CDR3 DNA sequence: TGTGCCAGCAGCCCGGGGAGGGGATATACAGATACGCAGTATTTT. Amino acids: CASSPGRGYTDTQYF.

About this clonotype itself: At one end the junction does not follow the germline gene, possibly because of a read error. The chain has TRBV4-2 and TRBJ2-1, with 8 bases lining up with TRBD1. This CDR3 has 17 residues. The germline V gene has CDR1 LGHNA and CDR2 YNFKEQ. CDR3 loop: CAISPGLTGGNYNEQFF. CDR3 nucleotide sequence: TGTGCCATCAGCCCCGGGCTTACAGGGGGAAACTACAATGAGCAGTTCTTC.

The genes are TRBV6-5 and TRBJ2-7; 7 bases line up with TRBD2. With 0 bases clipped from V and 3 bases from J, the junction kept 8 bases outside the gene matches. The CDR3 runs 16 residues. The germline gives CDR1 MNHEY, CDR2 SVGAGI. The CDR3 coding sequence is TGTGCCAGCAGTTACTCCGGTTATCGCGGGAGCTACGAGCAGTACTTC. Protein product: CASSYSGYRGSYEQYF.

The CDR3 spells CASTLQGLLRSPLHF. CDR3 nucleotide sequence: TGTGCCAGCACCCTCCAGGGACTCTTAAGATCACCCCTCCACTTT. The chain combines TRBV12-3 or TRBV12-4 with TRBJ1-6; perhaps TRBD1 as D (5 bases). Trimming stripped 7 bases from V and 10 bases from J, with 20 bases between. This CDR3 has 15 residues.

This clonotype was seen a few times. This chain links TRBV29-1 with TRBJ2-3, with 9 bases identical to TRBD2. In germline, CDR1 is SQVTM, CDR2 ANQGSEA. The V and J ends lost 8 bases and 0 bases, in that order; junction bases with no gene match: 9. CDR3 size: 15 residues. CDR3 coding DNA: TGCAGCCACGTCCCAACTAGCGGGAGCACAGATACGCAGTATTTT. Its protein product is CSHVPTSGSTDTQYF.

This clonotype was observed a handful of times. The CDR3 loop is CASSYPDLLGTGELFF. The DNA of the CDR3 is TGTGCCAGCAGTTACCCGGACTTACTAGGGACCGGGGAGCTGTTTTTT. The chain employs TRBV6-5 and TRBJ2-2; D perhaps matches TRBD2 (5 bases). This CDR3 is 16 amino acids long. Germline V gene data show CDR1 as MNHEY and CDR2 as SVGAGI. V gave up 2 bases and J gave up 5 bases, with 15 bases separating them.